Sequencing of this T cell receptor (beta chain) was carried out in a study of long-term antiretroviral therapy in people with HIV. Study as a whole: When the earliest samples were collected, ART was typically delayed until CD4 counts fell. Study findings and constraints: Drawn between about 2004 and 2018, the blood was possibly obtained under older ART regimens. ART preceded a rise in diversity that nonetheless stayed lower than in transplant donor controls. Controls exceeded HIV repertoires in CDR3 length range.

Points on this clone: Its target is unknown.

It was version v3.0 of the immunoSEQ assay that was run at survey level. This table comes from immunoSEQ multiplex PCR, and its TCRdb copy is limited to in-frame clones, with some not included. The profile shows about 30,000 clones, almost 95% of them singletons. Sequences were derived from unsorted PBMCs, sampled approximately 7.4 years after starting antiretroviral therapy. The sequence came from a man aged 45-65 years with HIV.

As DNA, the CDR3 is TGTGCCAGCGGCCAGGGGATGGATAGCAATCAGCCCCAGCATTTT. As protein: CASGQGMDSNQPQHF. The chain employs TRBV2 and TRBJ1-5, with D possibly being TRBD1 (6 bases). The CDR3 extends over 15 amino acids. Trimming removed 8 bases at V and 0 bases at J, with 14 bases between. The germline gives CDR1 SNHLY, CDR2 FYNNEI.